This is a list of T cell receptor beta chains from one sample in a study of identical twins. TCRdb processed the 5' RACE reads anew with MiXCR; each CDR3 protein has one entry. The sample consists of about 690,000 distinct CDR3 sequences, roughly 20% of them appearing once. This sample also belongs to another study, concerning T cells expressing NK-cell markers.

The sequenced sample consisted of PBMCs. These receptors were obtained from a woman younger than 35 in good health. Each CDR3 is given with its conserved first and last residue. The D gene is left open where the match is weak. The listing skips clone size in some rows; elsewhere it reads once, few, many or a size class.

>TRBV9|TRBJ2-1|TRBD1|-
CASSSYPGQGSGEQFF
TGTGCCAGCAGCTCTTACCCGGGACAGGGGTCAGGTGAGCAGTTCTTC
>TRBV29-1|TRBJ1-2|-|-
CSVDHGQKEWGYTF
TGCAGCGTTGATCACGGACAGAAGGAGTGGGGCTACACCTTC
>TRBV4-1|TRBJ2-7|-|once
CASSQEQGSYEQYF
TGCGCCAGCAGCCAAGAACAGGGCTCCTACGAGCAGTACTTC
>TRBV29-1|TRBJ1-5|-|many
CSVGSLSNQPQHF
TGCAGCGTTGGCAGCCTTAGCAATCAGCCCCAGCATTTT
>TRBV15|TRBJ2-1|TRBD1|few
CATSRDLLGGSEQFF
TGTGCCACCAGCAGGGACCTCCTAGGGGGCAGTGAGCAGTTCTTC
>TRBV5-4|TRBJ2-5|TRBD2|few
CASSLRPGLAGETQYF
TGTGCCAGCAGCTTGCGTCCGGGACTAGCGGGAGAGACCCAGTACTTC
>TRBV10-2|TRBJ2-1|TRBD2|-
CASSQESSGINEQFF
TGCGCCAGCAGTCAAGAGAGTAGCGGGATCAATGAGCAGTTCTTC
>TRBV5-6|TRBJ2-3|TRBD1|few
CASTGTGAEDTQYF
TGTGCCAGCACCGGGACAGGGGCTGAAGATACGCAGTATTTT
>TRBV12-3/TRBV12-4|TRBJ2-1|-|few
CASSLGAGSEQFF
TGTGCCAGCAGTTTAGGGGCCGGTAGTGAGCAGTTCTTC
>TRBV20-1|TRBJ2-7|-|many
CSAREGAYEQYF
TGCAGTGCTAGAGAGGGGGCCTACGAGCAGTACTTC
>TRBV15|TRBJ2-1|-|few
CATSRDRPLNEQFF
TGTGCCACCAGCAGGGACAGACCCCTCAATGAGCAGTTCTTC
>TRBV12-3/TRBV12-4|TRBJ1-5|-|many
CASGNSNQPQHF
TGTGCCAGCGGGAATAGCAATCAGCCCCAGCATTTT
>TRBV5-1|TRBJ2-3|-|few
CASSLRAGTMRTDTQYF
TGCGCCAGCAGCTTGAGGGCAGGGACAATGCGCACAGATACGCAGTATTTT